One sample yielded the 27 T cell receptor beta chains listed below, sequenced in a study of blood T cell repertoires in COVID-19. The method was immunoSEQ multiplex PCR; TCRdb's version includes in-frame clones alone and lacks a portion of them. The sample carries some 320,000 clones, 75% to 90% recorded once. Specimen: PBMCs or T cells enriched from blood (not recorded which). Source of these receptors: a woman in her 30s who had been exposed to COVID-19.

The chain joins TRBV9 to TRBJ1-5; TRBD1 matches at 7 bases. Germline lookup yields CDR1 SGDLS and CDR2 YYNGEE. CDR3 size: 17 residues. With 0 bases clipped from V and 3 bases from J, the junction kept 9 bases outside the gene matches. The CDR3 here is CASSVVGDRDYNQPQHF. The CDR3 DNA reads TGTGCCAGCAGCGTAGTAGGCGACAGGGATTACAATCAGCCCCAGCATTTT.

With respect to this clone: The sample holds other DNA sequences that translate to the same CDR3. The V call is TRBV5-1, the J call TRBJ1-4, with 7 bases fitting TRBD1. V gave up 2 bases and J gave up 8 bases; unmatched junction bases: 6. The CDR3 loop spans 14 amino acids. From germline, CDR1 is SGHRS and CDR2 YFSETQ. The CDR3 sequence: CASSLDRAGEKLFF. CDR3 DNA sequence: TGCGCCAGCAGCTTAGACAGGGCGGGGGAAAAACTGTTTTTT.

This chain links TRBV28 with TRBJ1-5, with TRBD1 matching over 9 bases. The CDR3 contains 13 residues. With 6 bases clipped from V and 9 bases from J, the junction kept 6 bases outside the gene matches. The germline CDR1 and CDR2 sequences are MDHEN and SYDVKM. Here the CDR3 reads CASRGQGWRPQHF. The CDR3, as DNA: TGTGCCAGCAGAGGACAGGGGTGGAGGCCCCAGCATTTT.

V and J are TRBV6-2 or TRBV6-3 and TRBJ1-1, with 8 positions matching TRBD1. Germline CDR1 MNHEY, CDR2 SVGEGT. CDR3 length: 13 amino acids. V lost 4 bases to trimming and J lost 4 bases; unmatched junction nucleotides: 2. The CDR3 DNA sequence: TGTGCCAGCAGTTTACAGGGGGGCACTGAAGCTTTCTTT. Its translation is CASSLQGGTEAFF.

The chain links TRBV3-1 (or the pseudogene TRBV3-2) to TRBJ1-3; possible D gene TRBD1, 5 bases. The CDR3 totals 16 residues. V was pared by 2 bases and J by 1 base, with 12 bases between. The germline gives CDR1 LGHDT, CDR2 YNNKEL (reference sequence). Here the CDR3 DNA reads TGTGCCAGCAGCCAACCCCCAGGGATATCTGGAAACACCATATATTTT. Translating it yields CASSQPPGISGNTIYF.

The chain carries TRBV18 and TRBJ1-6; 8 bases map to TRBD1. Trimming at V came to 6 bases and at J to 8 bases, leaving 6 bases not matched to a gene. The CDR3 length is 14 residues. Germline V CDR1 and CDR2: KGHSH, LQKENI. The DNA for the CDR3 is TGTGCCAGCTCCCGAGCGACAGGGGATTCACCCCTCCACTTT. Protein product: CASSRATGDSPLHF.

The chain combines TRBV14 with TRBJ1-1; unclear D gene. The CDR3 runs 14 residues. Germline V gives CDR1 SGHDN, CDR2 FVKESK. V was cut by 4 bases and J by 2 bases, with 11 bases left in between. DNA for the CDR3: TGTGCCAGCAGCCCCTTGGGGAGCAACACTGAAGCTTTCTTT. This encodes CASSPLGSNTEAFF. The whole variable domain, remainder taken from reference TRBV14 and TRBJ1-1, is EAGVTQFPSHSVIEKGQTVTLRCDPISGHDNLYWYRRVMGKEIKFLLHFVKESKQDESGMPNNRFLAERTGGTYSTLKVQPAELEDSGVYFCASSPLGSNTEAFFGQGTRLTVV.

This chain links TRBV27 with TRBJ1-5; D is unclear. The CDR3 has 12 amino acids. The germline V gene encodes CDR1 MNHEY and CDR2 SMNVEV (reference sequence). Trimming pared 0 bases from V and 9 bases from J, leaving 6 bases between. DNA of the CDR3: TGTGCCAGCAGTTTATCTTTTCGGCCCCAGCATTTT. Protein sequence: CASSLSFRPQHF.

This clone has a count of ten or more. The chain combines TRBV19 with TRBJ2-5, with D maybe TRBD1 (6 bases). V lost 5 bases and J 4 bases, leaving 14 bases between the germline ends. The CDR3 is 14 residues long. Per the germline V gene, CDR1 is LNHDA and CDR2 is SQIVND (reference sequence). As DNA, the CDR3 is TGTGCCAGTAGTCTGGGCAGGGGACGAGAGACCCAGTACTTC. As protein: CASSLGRGRETQYF.

The V gene is TRBV5-6, the J gene TRBJ2-1, with a tentative D call TRBD2 (6 bases). Looked up from germline, CDR1 is SGHDT and CDR2 is YYEEEE. Trimming shortened V by 0 bases and J by 8 bases, and 15 bases separated the two germline ends. This CDR3 comprises 15 residues. The CDR3 DNA reads TGTGCCAGCAGCTTGGACGCGACTAGGCACGATGAGCAGTTCTTC. Residues: CASSLDATRHDEQFF.

V usage is TRBV9 and J usage is TRBJ1-3; D may be TRBD1 (6 bases). The germline CDR1 and CDR2 sequences are SGDLS and YYNGEE. The CDR3 is made up of 15 amino acids. Trimming cost V 1 base and J 2 bases, with 10 bases left between them. In DNA, the CDR3 is TGTGCCAGCAGCGTAAGGGGGAATCCTGGAAACACCATATATTTT. It encodes CASSVRGNPGNTIYF.

In its sample, this clone was seen once. J is TRBJ1-1 and V is TRBV12-3 or TRBV12-4; the D is unclear. V was cut by 3 bases and J by 5 bases, with 7 bases left in between. The CDR3 spans 12 residues. The CDR3, as DNA: TGTGCCAGCAGTTTGCAGAGGACTGAAGCTTTCTTT. It translates to CASSLQRTEAFF.

V is TRBV2 and J is TRBJ1-1; D perhaps matches TRBD1 (6 bases). The V end was cut by 3 bases, the J end by 0 bases, with 11 bases between. From germline, CDR1 is SNHLY and CDR2 FYNNEI. The CDR3 is 15 amino acids. CDR3 in DNA: TGTGCCAGCAGTGAGCCGGACAGACTGAACACTGAAGCTTTCTTT. Translated, it gives CASSEPDRLNTEAFF.

The V call is TRBV9, the J call TRBJ1-2; D possibly corresponds to TRBD1 (6 bases). Trimming pared 4 bases from V and 4 bases from J, leaving 8 bases between. The CDR3 is 12 amino acids. Germline V gene sequence: CDR1 SGDLS, CDR2 YYNGEE. CDR3: CASSRDIYGYTF. In nucleotides, the CDR3 is TGTGCCAGCAGCAGGGACATCTATGGCTACACCTTC.

This chain connects TRBV14 to TRBJ1-2; D gene unclear. The CDR3 consists of 14 residues. Germline CDR1 SGHDN, CDR2 FVKESK. The V and J ends lost 1 base and 4 bases respectively, with 10 bases between them. The CDR3 reads CASSQVHRIYGYTF. In DNA form, the CDR3 reads TGTGCCAGCAGCCAAGTACACAGAATCTATGGCTACACCTTC.

The rearrangement links TRBV12-3 or TRBV12-4 to TRBJ2-3; D gene unclear. CDR3 size: 11 residues. V was cut by 5 bases and J by 5 bases, with 5 bases left in between. The CDR3 is CASSTVDTQYF. CDR3 sequence (DNA): TGTGCCAGCAGTACAGTAGATACGCAGTATTTT.

The CDR3 spells CASSLQGQSTEAFF. As DNA, the CDR3 is TGTGCCAGCAGTTTACAGGGCCAGAGCACTGAAGCTTTCTTT. The chain couples TRBV6-2 or TRBV6-3 to TRBJ1-1, with a weak D call TRBD1 (6 bases). Deletions cut 4 bases from V and 4 bases from J, with 13 bases between. The germline V gene has CDR1 MNHEY and CDR2 SVGEGT. CDR3 size: 14 residues.

The chain employs TRBV24-1 and TRBJ2-1; D is ambiguous. V was cut by 1 base and J by 8 bases, with 8 bases left in between. Germline CDR1 is KGHDR and CDR2 is SFDVKD. This CDR3 has 13 amino acids. The CDR3 DNA reads as TGTGCCACCAGTGATTTAAGCCGGGATGAGCAGTTCTTC. The encoded protein is CATSDLSRDEQFF.

The V call is TRBV2, the J call TRBJ2-3; 9 nucleotides line up with TRBD1. The CDR3 has 15 residues. The germline gives CDR1 SNHLY, CDR2 FYNNEI. V was pared by 6 bases and J by 7 bases, with 11 bases of the junction left unmatched. The CDR3 coding sequence is TGTGCCAGCAGGACTACAGGGGGCTGGGGGAATACGCAGTATTTT. This sequence encodes CASRTTGGWGNTQYF.

J is TRBJ2-7 and V is TRBV28; 7 bases match TRBD2. The CDR3 sequence is 13 residues long. The ends lost 3 bases at V and 4 bases at J; junction bases unmatched: 3. The V gene's germline CDR1 is MDHEN and CDR2 SYDVKM. This CDR3 reads CASSLGREYEQYF. CDR3 DNA: TGTGCCAGCAGTTTGGGGAGGGAATACGAGCAGTACTTC.

The chain is built from TRBV6-2 or TRBV6-3 and TRBJ2-7; 9 bases match TRBD1. CDR3 length equals 16 residues. Germline V CDR1 and CDR2: MNHEY, SVGEGT. V dropped 2 bases and J dropped 5; count of bases not matched to a gene: 10. The CDR3 protein is CASSYRPGTGKNEQYF. The CDR3 DNA sequence: TGTGCCAGCAGTTACCGACCCGGGACAGGGAAGAACGAGCAGTACTTC.

CDR3 in DNA: TGTGCCAGCAGCTTCCAGGGGACAGGGGGCTGGGTGAGCAATCAGCCCCAGCATTTT. Its translation is CASSFQGTGGWVSNQPQHF. The V and J genes are TRBV7-9 and TRBJ1-5; TRBD1 matches 12 bases. Unmatched junction bases numbered 10, after V lost 3 bases and J lost 1 base. This CDR3 has 19 residues. Per the germline V gene, CDR1 is SEHNR and CDR2 is FQNEAQ (reference sequence).

The chain links TRBV2 to TRBJ1-2, with D maybe TRBD1 (6 bases). The V gene's germline CDR1 is SNHLY and CDR2 FYNNEI. This CDR3 is built from 15 residues. V was pared by 2 bases and J by 5 bases, with 15 bases between. Written as DNA, the CDR3 is TGTGCCAGCAGTGAAAGCGGGGGCGCGCGTTATGGCTACACCTTC. This translates into CASSESGGARYGYTF. The entire variable domain, with the rest obtained from reference TRBV2 and TRBJ1-2, is as follows: EPEVTQTPSHQVTQMGQEVILRCVPISNHLYFYWYRQILGQKVEFLVSFYNNEISEKSEIFDDQFSVERPDGSNFTLKIRSTKLEDSAMYFCASSESGGARYGYTFGSGTRLTVV.

This chain uses TRBV19 with TRBJ2-5; 7 bases line up with TRBD1. J lost 1 base, V lost 5 bases, and 4 bases had no gene match. Germline V gene sequence: CDR1 LNHDA, CDR2 SQIVND (reference sequence). CDR3 length equals 14 residues. Written as DNA, the CDR3 is TGTGCCAGTAGTCGGGGACAGCTCCAAGAGACCCAGTACTTC. Protein sequence: CASSRGQLQETQYF.

The rearrangement joins TRBV30 to TRBJ1-3; D possibly corresponds to TRBD1 (6 bases). There are 15 residues in the CDR3. Germline CDR1 is GTSNPN and CDR2 is SVGIG (reference sequence). Trimming left V 1 base short and J 0 bases short, with 10 bases between. Here the CDR3 reads CAWSGLGGSGNTIYF. As DNA, the CDR3 is TGTGCCTGGAGTGGTTTAGGGGGCTCTGGAAACACCATATATTTT.

The V call is TRBV14, the J call TRBJ1-2; 10 bases align to TRBD1. The CDR3 contains 14 residues. The V segment lost 4 bases and the J segment 3 bases; nucleotides outside the gene matches: 2. Per the germline V gene, CDR1 is SGHDN and CDR2 is FVKESK. The CDR3 here is CASSRGQGDYGYTF. In DNA, the CDR3 is TGTGCCAGCAGCCGCGGACAGGGGGACTATGGCTACACCTTC.

This clone showed up just a few times. The V gene is TRBV28, the J gene TRBJ2-1; 7 nucleotides align to TRBD2. Trimming took 6 bases from V and 4 from J; bases not matched to a gene: 6. The CDR3 loop spans 14 amino acids. CDR1 MDHEN and CDR2 SYDVKM come from the germline V gene. The CDR3 DNA follows: TGTGCCAGCAGATGGCGGGGGTCTTACAATGAGCAGTTCTTC. Amino acids: CASRWRGSYNEQFF.